These 30 T cell receptor beta chains were all obtained from the same sample, sequenced in a study of T cells after yellow fever vaccination (dated by TCRdb to between 2019 and 2020). The treatment or condition label, read with the paper, signifies: live attenuated yellow fever vaccine strain. The library was built by means of 5' RACE. The instrument was an Illumina NovaSeq 6000. Clones were called with MiXCR by TCRdb after fastp trimmed the public reads at Q25, and only in-frame beta chains were retained. Rows matching on CDR3 protein sequence are summarized as one entry with the most common DNA and genes. Counted in this sample were fewer than 450,000 distinct CDR3 sequences; 3% to 4.5% of them appeared once. The top ten clones comprise less than 25% of the sample. The sequenced sample was PBMCs, obtained 5 days after the yellow fever booster vaccination. These TCRs come from a man aged 18 to 30 who received the YFV17D yellow fever vaccine.

The chain carries TRBV9 and TRBJ2-5; tentative D call: TRBD1 (6 bases). This CDR3 spans 14 amino acids. Trimming pared 4 bases from V and 4 bases from J, leaving 14 bases between. The V gene's germline CDR1 is SGDLS and CDR2 YYNGEE. The CDR3 nucleotides are TGTGCCAGCAGCCCATCTTGGGGGCGAGAGACCCAGTACTTC. This translates into CASSPSWGRETQYF.

In its sample, this clonotype was seen a few times. The chain employs TRBV9 and TRBJ2-5; tentatively, D is TRBD1 or TRBD2 (6 bases each). V shed 0 bases and J shed 5 bases, with 14 bases lying between them. Germline V gene lookup returns CDR1 SGDLS and CDR2 YYNGEE. CDR3 length equals 15 residues. CDR3 nucleotides: TGTGCCAGCAGCGTAGGGGGGGCGGGATTCGAGACCCAGTACTTC. This translates into CASSVGGAGFETQYF.

V and J are TRBV27 and TRBJ1-1, with unresolved D. Deletions cut 7 bases from V and 4 bases from J, with 10 bases between. Germline V gene sequence: CDR1 MNHEY, CDR2 SMNVEV (reference sequence). This CDR3 spans 12 amino acids. The DNA of the CDR3 is TGTGCCAGCATTAGTCGGAGCACTGAAGCTTTCTTT. Translated: CASISRSTEAFF.

This clonotype was counted at least ten times. The rearrangement joins TRBV29-1 to TRBJ2-3; TRBD1 aligns across 7 bases. CDR1 and CDR2 (germline): SQVTM, ANQGSEA. Unmatched junction bases numbered 8, after V lost 6 bases and J lost 2 bases. The CDR3 loop spans 14 amino acids. The CDR3 region has the DNA TGCAGCGTAAAGACAGGGATCCACACAGATACGCAGTATTTT. Translation gives CSVKTGIHTDTQYF.

J is TRBJ2-7 and V is TRBV5-5, with a possible D match to TRBD1 (5 bases). Germline V gives CDR1 SGHKS, CDR2 YYEKEE (reference sequence). V lost 0 bases, J lost 0 bases, and 7 bases lay in between. The CDR3 covers 14 residues. This CDR3 is CASSLGQFSYEQYV. In nucleotides, the CDR3 is TGTGCCAGCAGCTTGGGACAGTTCTCCTACGAGCAGTACGTC.

This clonotype was detected only a few times. The rearrangement uses TRBV12-3 or TRBV12-4 and TRBJ2-3; 11 nucleotides line up with TRBD2. Trimming at V came to 5 bases and at J to 2 bases, leaving 6 bases not matched to a gene. CDR3 size: 16 residues. The CDR3, as DNA: TGTGCCAGCAGTGTCCGACTAGCGGGGATCACAGATACGCAGTATTTT. Translating gives CASSVRLAGITDTQYF.

This clonotype was detected many times. The chain links TRBV7-2 to TRBJ2-7; D is unresolved. The V gene's germline CDR1 is SGHTA and CDR2 FQGNSA. CDR3 length equals 14 residues. The V end lost 2 bases, the J end lost 1 base, and 9 bases lay between the germline ends. The CDR3 nucleotides are TGTGCCAGCAGCTTAAGCAGGACGTCCTACGAGCAGTACGTC. The encoded protein is CASSLSRTSYEQYV.

The genes are TRBV5-1 and TRBJ1-2; 8 nucleotides align to TRBD1. The CDR3 consists of 15 residues. V lost 3 bases, J lost 1 base, and 5 bases stayed unmatched. Germline CDR1 is SGHRS and CDR2 is YFSETQ. CDR3 protein: CASSWDGQGNYGYTF. CDR3 nucleotide sequence: TGCGCCAGCAGCTGGGACGGACAGGGTAACTATGGCTACACCTTC.

This clonotype was recorded many times. The chain has TRBV18 and TRBJ1-4; TRBD1 is a possible D gene (6 bases). The CDR3 sequence is 16 residues long. The V gene lost 3 bases and the J gene lost 10 bases, with 21 bases spanning the gap. In germline, CDR1 is KGHSH, CDR2 LQKENI. The CDR3 coding sequence is TGTGCCAGCTCACCGGCGGGGACACAACCTGGGCGAAAACTGTTTTTT. Amino acid sequence: CASSPAGTQPGRKLFF.

This clonotype was seen a handful of times. The chain recombines TRBV7-2 with TRBJ1-5; TRBD1 matches at 8 bases. The V gene end was trimmed by 0 bases and the J gene end by 2 bases; junction bases not matched to a gene: 9. This CDR3 is built from 18 residues. The V gene's germline CDR1 is SGHTA and CDR2 FQGNSA. The DNA of the CDR3 is TGTGCCAGCAGCTTAGCGGGGCAGGGGGCGCTTGGCAATCAGCCCCAGCATTTT. Protein product: CASSLAGQGALGNQPQHF.

This clonotype occurred many times. This chain uses TRBV7-6 with TRBJ2-5, with 10 bases matching TRBD2. The CDR3 has 17 amino acids. V shed 5 bases, J shed 5 bases, and the junction held 14 bases outside the gene matches. In germline, CDR1 is SGHVS, CDR2 FNYEAQ. CDR3 nucleotides: TGTGCCAGCAGCCGAAGGGATGGTAGCGGGGGGCGGGAGACCCAGTACTTC. This gives the protein CASSRRDGSGGRETQYF.

This clonotype has just a few counts. The CDR3 nucleotides are TGTGCCAGCAGCGTAGCCCCCGGACAGGTCTACGAGCAGTACTTC. This encodes CASSVAPGQVYEQYF. V usage is TRBV9 and J usage is TRBJ2-7, with TRBD1 identical over 7 bases. The CDR3 has 15 amino acids. The V segment lost 0 bases and the J segment 3 bases; nucleotides outside the gene matches: 6. The germline V gene encodes CDR1 SGDLS and CDR2 YYNGEE.

A few counts support this clonotype. The chain carries TRBV5-1 and TRBJ1-2; D is perhaps TRBD1 (5 bases). The V end was cut by 4 bases, the J end by 8 bases, with 18 bases between. CDR1 is SGHRS and CDR2 is YFSETQ in the germline V gene. This CDR3 region has 14 residues. CDR3 region: CASSQNSRARGYTF. The CDR3 DNA is TGCGCCAGCAGCCAAAACAGCAGGGCGCGGGGCTACACCTTC.

The V call is TRBV20-1, the J call TRBJ2-7; D uncertain. The germline gives CDR1 DFQATT, CDR2 SNEGSKA (reference sequence). The V end was cut by 6 bases, the J end by 3 bases, with 18 bases between. The CDR3 sequence is 14 residues long. The CDR3: CSATSSLRFYEQYF. The DNA for the CDR3 is TGCAGTGCAACAAGTTCCCTCCGGTTCTACGAGCAGTACTTC.

V usage is TRBV14 and J usage is TRBJ1-1, with D unclear. V gave up 1 base and J gave up 2 bases, with 8 bases separating them. Germline CDR1 SGHDN, CDR2 FVKESK. This CDR3 region has 14 residues. The CDR3 loop is CASSQAASNTEAFF. Here the CDR3 DNA reads TGTGCCAGCAGCCAAGCGGCTTCAAACACTGAAGCTTTCTTT.

This clonotype was seen only a few times. This sequence joins TRBV5-5 and TRBJ2-7; D is uncertain. CDR1 and CDR2 (germline): SGHKS, YYEKEE (reference sequence). V lost 0 bases and J 0 bases, leaving 13 bases between the germline ends. This CDR3 is built from 16 residues. CDR3 residues: CASSLDGPKSSYEQYV. The CDR3 region has the DNA TGTGCCAGCAGCTTGGATGGCCCAAAAAGCTCCTACGAGCAGTACGTC.

As for this clonotype: A much larger clonotype is one base distant, so this may be a read error. This sequence joins TRBV24-1 and TRBJ2-1; TRBD1 aligns across 7 bases. The germline V gene has CDR1 KGHDR and CDR2 SFDVKD. The CDR3 sequence is 14 residues long. J was trimmed by 6 bases and V by 4 bases; bases with no gene match: 5. DNA of the CDR3: TGTGCCACCAGTGACCCGTCAGGGGGCAATGAGCAGTTCTTC. Protein product: CATSDPSGGNEQFF.

This clonotype was recorded a few times. The chain has TRBV4-3 and TRBJ1-2; D perhaps matches TRBD1 (6 bases). Trimming left V 1 base short and J 0 bases short, with 21 bases between. This CDR3 is 19 amino acids long. Germline V gene sequence: CDR1 LGHNA, CDR2 YSLEER. CDR3 in amino acids: CASSQGPGAPGTPNYGYTF. DNA for the CDR3: TGCGCCAGCAGCCAAGGGCCAGGGGCGCCCGGAACCCCTAACTATGGCTACACCTTC.

This clonotype has only a few counts. The rearrangement joins TRBV12-3 or TRBV12-4 to TRBJ2-4; a possible D gene is TRBD1 (7 bases). V was clipped by 3 bases and J by 6 bases, with 12 bases between them. The CDR3 has 14 residues. The CDR3 region has the DNA TGTGCCAGCAGTTTTGGCAGGGGGGCAAACATTCAGTACTTC. This sequence encodes CASSFGRGANIQYF.

The table lists this clonotype with a few counts. The chain is built from TRBV20-1 and TRBJ2-1; possibly TRBD2 for D (6 bases). This CDR3 region has 15 residues. Germline CDR1 and CDR2: DFQATT and SNEGSKA (reference sequence). Trimming took off 3 bases at V and 0 bases at J, with 12 bases between the two ends. The chain's CDR3 is CSARGASDSYNEQFF. In DNA form, the CDR3 reads TGCAGTGCTAGGGGTGCTAGCGACTCCTACAATGAGCAGTTCTTC.

This clonotype has ten or more counts. The chain uses TRBV20-1 and TRBJ1-1, with 8 bases that match TRBD1. After removal of 0 bases from V and 3 bases from J, the junction contained 6 bases not matched to a gene. Germline values: CDR1 DFQATT, CDR2 SNEGSKA (reference sequence). This CDR3 comprises 15 residues. Here the CDR3 DNA reads TGCAGTGCTAGAGATTTTATACAGGGGGACACTGAAGCTTTCTTT. Its protein product is CSARDFIQGDTEAFF.

This chain uses TRBV5-1 with TRBJ2-1; D is possibly TRBD2 (5 bases). CDR1 is SGHRS, CDR2 YFSETQ, per germline. The ends were cut back, 3 bases at V and 7 bases at J, with 11 bases in the middle. The CDR3 covers 13 residues. This CDR3 reads CASSSSPGNEQFF. The CDR3 nucleotides are TGCGCCAGCAGCTCCTCTCCGGGGAATGAGCAGTTCTTC.

This clonotype has more than one count but fewer than ten. CDR3 loop: CASSLIPTHAEAFF. CDR3 nucleotides: TGTGCCAGCAGTTTGATTCCAACTCACGCTGAAGCTTTCTTT. The chain links TRBV28 to TRBJ1-1; no definite D call. With 3 bases removed from V and 6 bases from J, the gap between germline ends came to 14 bases. The germline CDR1 and CDR2 sequences are MDHEN and SYDVKM. The length of the CDR3 is 14 residues. Drawing the rest from reference TRBV28 and TRBJ1-1, the complete variable domain is DVKVTQSSRYLVKRTGEKVFLECVQDMDHENMFWYRQDPGLGLRLIYFSYDVKMKEKGDIPEGYSVSREKKERFSLILESASTNQTSMYLCASSLIPTHAEAFFGQGTRLTVV.

CDR3 sequence: CASSSWVDNEKLFF. As DNA, the CDR3 is TGTGCCAGCAGCTCCTGGGTTGACAACGAAAAACTGTTTTTT. V is TRBV7-2 and J is TRBJ1-4, with D unclear. CDR3 size: 14 residues. In germline, CDR1 is SGHTA, CDR2 FQGNSA. V shed 4 bases and J shed 8 bases, with 14 bases lying between them.

This clonotype was counted at least ten times. The V gene is TRBV27, the J gene TRBJ1-5; D is possibly TRBD1 (5 bases). V lost 6 bases, J lost 0 bases, and 12 bases lay in between. CDR3 length equals 15 residues. The germline CDR1 and CDR2 sequences are MNHEY and SMNVEV (reference sequence). The CDR3 DNA is TGTGCCAGCAGCTTAGGGGTCTATAGCAATCAGCCCCAGCATTTT. It is translated as CASSLGVYSNQPQHF.

This clonotype has at least ten counts. The gene calls are TRBV7-2 and TRBJ2-5; 7 bases line up with TRBD2. V trimming: 2 bases; J trimming: 3 bases; junction bases outside the gene matches: 3. The CDR3 length is 14 residues. The germline gives CDR1 SGHTA, CDR2 FQGNSA. This CDR3 is CASSLRLAEETQYF. CDR3 bases: TGTGCCAGCAGCTTACGGCTAGCGGAAGAGACCCAGTACTTC.

This clonotype was seen ten or more times. This rearrangement joins TRBV29-1 to TRBJ1-1; D remains ambiguous. V lost 6 bases and J 2 bases, leaving 19 bases between the germline ends. This CDR3 has 15 amino acids. Germline loops: CDR1 SQVTM, CDR2 ANQGSEA. The CDR3 reads CSVSLGIFSNTEAFF. The CDR3 nucleotides are TGCAGCGTAAGCCTGGGCATCTTCTCTAACACTGAAGCTTTCTTT.

The genes are TRBV5-1 and TRBJ1-1; TRBD1 aligns across 8 bases. Germline CDR1 SGHRS, CDR2 YFSETQ. This CDR3 spans 15 amino acids. V lost 0 bases and J lost 5; bases outside the gene matches: 6. The CDR3, as DNA: TGCGCCAGCAGCTTGGGACAGGGGAGGAAAACTGAAGCTTTCTTT. The encoded protein is CASSLGQGRKTEAFF. Full variable domain (missing parts from reference TRBV5-1 and TRBJ1-1): KAGVTQTPRYLIKTRGQQVTLSCSPISGHRSVSWYQQTPGQGLQFLFEYFSETQRNKGNFPGRFSGRQFSNSRSEMNVSTLELGDSALYLCASSLGQGRKTEAFFGQGTRLTVV.

This clonotype was counted many times. The chain uses TRBV9 and TRBJ2-1, with D uncertain. The CDR3 sequence is 16 residues long. Germline CDR1 SGDLS, CDR2 YYNGEE. V lost 3 bases and J 6 bases, leaving 19 bases between the germline ends. CDR3 sequence reads: CASSAPMWVRLNEQFF. The CDR3 region has the DNA TGTGCCAGCAGCGCCCCAATGTGGGTACGCCTCAATGAGCAGTTCTTC.

This clonotype came up many times. The chain couples TRBV5-6 to TRBJ2-5, with 7 bases lining up with TRBD1. This CDR3 region has 14 residues. Trimming removed 3 bases from V and 4 bases from J; junction bases left unmatched: 6. The germline CDR1 and CDR2 sequences are SGHDT and YYEEEE. The CDR3 DNA is TGTGCCAGCAGCTGGGCGACAGGGCGAGAGACCCAGTACTTC. It yields the protein CASSWATGRETQYF.